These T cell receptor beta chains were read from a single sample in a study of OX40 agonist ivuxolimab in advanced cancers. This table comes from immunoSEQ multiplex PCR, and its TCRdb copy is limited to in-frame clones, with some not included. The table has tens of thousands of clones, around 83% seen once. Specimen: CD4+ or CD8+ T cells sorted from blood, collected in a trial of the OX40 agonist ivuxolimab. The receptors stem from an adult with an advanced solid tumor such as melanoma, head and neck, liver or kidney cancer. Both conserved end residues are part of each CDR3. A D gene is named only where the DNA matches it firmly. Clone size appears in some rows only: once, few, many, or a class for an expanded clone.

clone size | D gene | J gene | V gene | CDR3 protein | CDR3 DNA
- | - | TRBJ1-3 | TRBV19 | CAIPDIQGPAEDSGNTIYF | TGTGCCATACCAGACATTCAGGGCCCCGCAGAAGATTCTGGAAACACCATATATTTT
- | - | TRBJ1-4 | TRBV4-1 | CASSPLPLWDEKLFF | TGCGCCAGCAGCCCCTTACCCTTATGGGATGAAAAACTGTTTTTT
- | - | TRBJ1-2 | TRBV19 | CASSTTGLGYTF | TGTGCCAGTAGTACAACAGGGTTGGGCTACACCTTC
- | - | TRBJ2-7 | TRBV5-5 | CASRPFVAGRIYEQYF | TGTGCCAGCAGGCCCTTTGTCGCGGGACGGATCTACGAGCAGTACTTC
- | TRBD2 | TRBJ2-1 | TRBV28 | CASISSGGVYNEQFF | TGTGCCAGCATATCTAGCGGGGGGGTTTACAATGAGCAGTTCTTC
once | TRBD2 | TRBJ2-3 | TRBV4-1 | CASSLRGAGMTDTQYF | TGCGCCAGCAGCCTGAGGGGAGCGGGGATGACAGATACGCAGTATTTT
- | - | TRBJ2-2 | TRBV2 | CASSVGPPGELFF | TGTGCCAGCAGTGTGGGCCCTCCCGGGGAGCTGTTTTTT
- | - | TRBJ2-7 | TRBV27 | CASKGDSYEQYF | TGTGCCAGCAAGGGTGACTCCTACGAGCAGTACTTC
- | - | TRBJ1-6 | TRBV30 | CAWSVFGTYNSPLHF | TGTGCCTGGAGTGTGTTCGGGACATATAATTCACCCCTCCACTTT
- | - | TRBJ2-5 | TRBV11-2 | CASSLGLGETQYF | TGTGCCAGCAGCCTGGGCCTGGGGGAGACCCAGTACTTC
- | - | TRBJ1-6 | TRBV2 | CASSEVLPLHF | TGTGCCAGCAGTGAGGTTTTACCCCTCCACTTT
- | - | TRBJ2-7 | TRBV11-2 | CASSVVGYEQYF | TGTGCCAGCAGCGTGGTGGGTTACGAGCAGTACTTC
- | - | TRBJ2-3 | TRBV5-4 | CASRPRGITDTQYF | TGTGCCAGCAGACCTCGGGGGATCACAGATACGCAGTATTTT
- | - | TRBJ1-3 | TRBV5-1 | CASSLVQSPGNTIYF | TGCGCCAGCAGCTTGGTACAGTCCCCTGGAAACACCATATATTTT
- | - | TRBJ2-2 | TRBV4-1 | CASSITGELFF | TGCGCCAGCAGCATCACCGGGGAGCTGTTTTTT
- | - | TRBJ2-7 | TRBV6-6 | CASSYTPGTQSYEQYF | TGTGCCAGCAGTTACACCCCAGGGACTCAGTCCTACGAGCAGTACTTC
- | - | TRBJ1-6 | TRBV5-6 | CASSLDRASPLHF | TGTGCCAGCAGCTTGGACAGGGCGTCACCCCTCCACTTT
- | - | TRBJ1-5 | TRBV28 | CATARSRSQPQHF | TGTGCCACCGCCCGGAGCAGGAGTCAGCCCCAGCATTTT
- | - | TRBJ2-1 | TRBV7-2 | CASSLVGGTNNEQFF | TGTGCCAGCAGCTTAGTAGGTGGGACCAACAATGAGCAGTTCTTC
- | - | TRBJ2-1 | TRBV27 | CASSPSGRRLGYNEQFF | TGTGCCAGCAGTCCCTCGGGACGACGGTTGGGATACAATGAGCAGTTCTTC
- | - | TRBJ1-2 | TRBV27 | CASSTRDPRTYGYTF | TGTGCCAGCAGCACGCGGGACCCGAGGACCTATGGCTACACCTTC
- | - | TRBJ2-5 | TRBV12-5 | CASGPGRETQYF | TGTGCTAGTGGTCCAGGGAGGGAGACCCAGTACTTC
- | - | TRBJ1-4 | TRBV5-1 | CASSLEGGVGEKLFF | TGCGCCAGCAGCTTGGAAGGGGGTGTTGGGGAAAAACTGTTTTTT
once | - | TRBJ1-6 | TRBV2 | CASSGGARYNSPLHF | TGTGCCAGCAGTGGTGGGGCTCGCTATAATTCACCCCTCCACTTT
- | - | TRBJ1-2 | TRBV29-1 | CSAPRGVRYGYTF | TGCAGCGCCCCCCGGGGGGTTAGGTATGGCTACACCTTC
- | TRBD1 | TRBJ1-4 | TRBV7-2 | CASSPTDGTGPEKLFF | TGTGCCAGCAGCCCGACAGACGGGACAGGGCCAGAAAAACTGTTTTTT
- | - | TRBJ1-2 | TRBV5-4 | CASRDPRGGYGYTF | TGTGCCAGCAGGGACCCTCGCGGGGGCTATGGCTACACCTTC
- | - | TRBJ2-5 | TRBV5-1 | CASSLGQNYQETQYF | TGCGCCAGCAGCTTGGGACAGAACTACCAAGAGACCCAGTACTTC
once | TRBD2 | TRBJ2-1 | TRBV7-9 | CASSPSGGLYNEQFF | TGTGCCAGCAGCCCCAGCGGGGGTCTCTACAATGAGCAGTTCTTC
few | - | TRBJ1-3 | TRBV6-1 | CASSETVAHTIYF | TGTGCCAGCAGTGAAACCGTGGCACACACCATATATTTT
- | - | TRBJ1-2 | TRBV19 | CASSIEAQGYGYTF | TGTGCCAGTAGTATCGAGGCACAGGGTTATGGCTACACCTTC
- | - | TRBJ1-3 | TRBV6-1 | CASSEARPTNPGNTIYF | TGTGCCAGCAGTGAAGCAAGACCTACAAACCCTGGAAACACCATATATTTT
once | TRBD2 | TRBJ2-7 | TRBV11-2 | CASSRYTGTSAYEQYF | TGTGCCAGCAGCAGGTATACCGGGACTAGCGCCTACGAGCAGTACTTC
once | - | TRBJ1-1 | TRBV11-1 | CASSLDVRWTEAFF | TGTGCCAGCAGCTTAGATGTAAGATGGACTGAAGCTTTCTTT
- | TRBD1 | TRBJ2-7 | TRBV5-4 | CASSQDRGPPRYF | TGTGCCAGCAGCCAAGACAGGGGGCCTCCCCGGTACTTC
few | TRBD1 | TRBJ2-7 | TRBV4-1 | CASSRGQYSYEQYF | TGCGCCAGCAGTCGGGGACAGTACTCCTACGAGCAGTACTTC